This is a list of T cell receptor beta chains from one sample in a study of human T cells and chemical hapten exposure. One entry per CDR3 protein results from TCRdb running MiXCR on the RACE reads. The repertoire holds more than 250,000 distinct CDR3 sequences, with about 7.7% as singletons. Sequences were derived from whole blood, sampled in connection with sensitization to the hapten diphenylcyclopropenone (DPC). The receptors were gathered from a man between 18 and 29 years old with alopecia areata. Some clones in this sample may be carry-over from other donors' samples. CDR3s include the opening cysteine and the closing phenylalanine or tryptophan. D genes are given only for firm matches.

D gene: .; V gene: TRBV20-1; CDR3 protein: CSARDLRTWYGYTF
D gene: TRBD2; V gene: TRBV5-1; CDR3 protein: CASSTSSGGAEKTQYF
D gene: .; V gene: TRBV6-5; CDR3 protein: CASSRGFGYTEAFF
D gene: .; V gene: TRBV6-2/TRBV6-3; CDR3 protein: CASSYPEETQYF
D gene: .; V gene: TRBV14; CDR3 protein: CASGWTASTEAFF
D gene: .; V gene: TRBV10-3; CDR3 protein: CAISGDQGTDTQYF
D gene: .; V gene: TRBV12-3/TRBV12-4; CDR3 protein: CASSLNTGSSYEQYF
D gene: .; V gene: TRBV27; CDR3 protein: CASKVGRGPGETQYF
D gene: TRBD1; V gene: TRBV10-3; CDR3 protein: CAISDGTETEQFF
D gene: .; V gene: TRBV4-2; CDR3 protein: CASSRTTIRTDNMNTEAFF
D gene: TRBD1; V gene: TRBV27; CDR3 protein: CASSPTGQRNEKLFF
D gene: TRBD1; V gene: TRBV20-1; CDR3 protein: CSARDRTGGITEAFF
D gene: TRBD1; V gene: TRBV11-1; CDR3 protein: CASSLGTGAGGELFF
D gene: .; V gene: TRBV2; CDR3 protein: CASSEGENGGSEQYF
D gene: TRBD1; V gene: TRBV29-1; CDR3 protein: CSVVGQGATIAFF
D gene: .; V gene: TRBV25-1; CDR3 protein: CASSELGHGAAGYTF
D gene: .; V gene: TRBV5-5; CDR3 protein: CASSLWADQSGANVLTF
D gene: .; V gene: TRBV9; CDR3 protein: CASSVSGETYEQYF
D gene: TRBD1; V gene: TRBV9; CDR3 protein: CASSPWTGLSSPLHF
D gene: .; V gene: TRBV6-5; CDR3 protein: CASSRTATNYGYTF
D gene: TRBD1; V gene: TRBV28; CDR3 protein: CASSFSDRGFGKTQYF
D gene: .; V gene: TRBV5-6; CDR3 protein: CASSLVAGRSQETQYF
D gene: .; V gene: TRBV7-2; CDR3 protein: CASSLPGHSTYEQYF
D gene: .; V gene: TRBV20-1; CDR3 protein: CSARNTEAFF
D gene: .; V gene: TRBV5-5; CDR3 protein: CASSTETESSGYTF
D gene: .; V gene: TRBV10-3; CDR3 protein: CAISEPNSYGYTF
D gene: .; V gene: TRBV4-3; CDR3 protein: CASSQDELGAGELFF
D gene: .; V gene: TRBV11-2; CDR3 protein: CASSEPQGWTNTGELFF
D gene: .; V gene: TRBV7-2; CDR3 protein: CASSAYSDSNQPQHF
D gene: .; V gene: TRBV7-6; CDR3 protein: CASSLIGGPAQPQHF
D gene: .; V gene: TRBV9; CDR3 protein: CASSVDGSTGELFF
D gene: .; V gene: TRBV28; CDR3 protein: CASSRNQPQHF
D gene: TRBD1; V gene: TRBV6-6; CDR3 protein: CASKPTGGQETQYF
D gene: TRBD2; V gene: TRBV7-9; CDR3 protein: CASSHGASGGAYNEQFF
D gene: .; V gene: TRBV6-2/TRBV6-3; CDR3 protein: CASSPPAADRFF
D gene: TRBD1; V gene: TRBV12-3/TRBV12-4; CDR3 protein: CASSLAYTGTGDGNTIYF
D gene: .; V gene: TRBV4-3; CDR3 protein: CASSQESTGQETQYF
D gene: TRBD2; V gene: TRBV7-2; CDR3 protein: CASSLAAGGISTGELFF
D gene: .; V gene: TRBV6-5; CDR3 protein: CASGWGEGTPLHF
D gene: .; V gene: TRBV29-1; CDR3 protein: CSVEDRVPRGQYF
D gene: .; V gene: TRBV7-3; CDR3 protein: CATALGGLRTGANVLTF
D gene: TRBD1; V gene: TRBV3-1; CDR3 protein: CASSPGQGVTEAFF
D gene: .; V gene: TRBV7-2; CDR3 protein: CASSLASGSDTQYF